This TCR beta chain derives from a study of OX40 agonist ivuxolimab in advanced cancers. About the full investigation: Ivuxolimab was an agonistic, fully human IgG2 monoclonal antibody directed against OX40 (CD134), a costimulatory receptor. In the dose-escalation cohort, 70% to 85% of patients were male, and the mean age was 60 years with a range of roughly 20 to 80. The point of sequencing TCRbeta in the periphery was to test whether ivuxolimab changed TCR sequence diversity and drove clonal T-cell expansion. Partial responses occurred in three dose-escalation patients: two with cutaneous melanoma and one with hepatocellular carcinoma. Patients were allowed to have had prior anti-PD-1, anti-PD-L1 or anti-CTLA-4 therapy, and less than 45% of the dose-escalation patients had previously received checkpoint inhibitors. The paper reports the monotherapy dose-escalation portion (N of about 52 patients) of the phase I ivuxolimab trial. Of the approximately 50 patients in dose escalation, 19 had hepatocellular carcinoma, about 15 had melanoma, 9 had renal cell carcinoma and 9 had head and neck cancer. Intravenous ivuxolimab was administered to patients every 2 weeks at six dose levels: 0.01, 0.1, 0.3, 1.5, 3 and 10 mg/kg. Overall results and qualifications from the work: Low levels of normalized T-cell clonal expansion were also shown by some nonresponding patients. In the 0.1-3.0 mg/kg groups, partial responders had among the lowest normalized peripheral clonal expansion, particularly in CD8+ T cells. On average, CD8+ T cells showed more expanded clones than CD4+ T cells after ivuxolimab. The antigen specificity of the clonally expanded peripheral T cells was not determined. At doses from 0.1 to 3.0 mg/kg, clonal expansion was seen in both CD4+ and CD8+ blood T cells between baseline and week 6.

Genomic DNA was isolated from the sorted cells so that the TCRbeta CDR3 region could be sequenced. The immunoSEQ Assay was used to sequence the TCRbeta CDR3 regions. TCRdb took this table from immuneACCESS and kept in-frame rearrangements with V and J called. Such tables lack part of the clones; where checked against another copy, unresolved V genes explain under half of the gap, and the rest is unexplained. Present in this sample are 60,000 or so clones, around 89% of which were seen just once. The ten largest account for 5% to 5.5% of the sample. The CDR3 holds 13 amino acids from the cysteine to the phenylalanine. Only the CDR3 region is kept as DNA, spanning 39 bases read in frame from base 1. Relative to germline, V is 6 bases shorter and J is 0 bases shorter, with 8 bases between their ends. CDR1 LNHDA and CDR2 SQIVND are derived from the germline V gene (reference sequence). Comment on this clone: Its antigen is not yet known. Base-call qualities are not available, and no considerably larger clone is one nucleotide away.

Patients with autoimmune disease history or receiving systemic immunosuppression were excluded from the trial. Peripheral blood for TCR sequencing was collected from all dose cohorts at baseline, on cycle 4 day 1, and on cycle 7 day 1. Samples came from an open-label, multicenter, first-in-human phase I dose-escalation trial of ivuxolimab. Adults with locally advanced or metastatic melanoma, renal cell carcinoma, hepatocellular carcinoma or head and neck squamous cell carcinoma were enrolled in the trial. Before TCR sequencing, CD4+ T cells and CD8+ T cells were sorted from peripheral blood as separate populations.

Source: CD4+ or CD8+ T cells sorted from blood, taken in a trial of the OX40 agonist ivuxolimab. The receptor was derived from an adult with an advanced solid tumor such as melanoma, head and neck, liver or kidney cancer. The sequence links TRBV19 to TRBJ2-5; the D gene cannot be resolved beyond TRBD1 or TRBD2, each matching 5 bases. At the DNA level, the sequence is TGTGCCAGTAGCCCGGGACACCAAGAGACCCAGTACTTC. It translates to CASSPGHQETQYF.